These 10 T cell receptor beta chains came from one sample sequenced in a study of shared clonotypes between healthy human individuals. This table comes from immunoSEQ multiplex PCR, and its TCRdb copy is limited to in-frame clones, with some not included. This sample yields about 2.3 million clones, of which more than 85% are seen a single time; under 0.45% belongs to the top ten. Material for sequencing was naive CD4+ T cells from PBMCs. The subset was: CD45RA+ positively selected. These TCRs come from a man aged 18 to 30 in good health. Some clones in this sample may be carry-over from other donors' samples.

This rearrangement joins TRBV2 to TRBJ2-7; D possibly uses TRBD1 or TRBD2 (6 bases each). CDR3 length equals 18 residues. V dropped 4 bases and J dropped 6 bases, with 28 bases sitting between them. Germline V gives CDR1 SNHLY, CDR2 FYNNEI. Here the CDR3 reads CASSVEPPVWGASGEQYF. CDR3 bases: TGTGCCAGCAGTGTGGAGCCGCCGGTTTGGGGGGCTTCGGGCGAGCAGTACTTC.

The chain uses TRBV6-1 and TRBJ1-2, with D unresolved. Germline V gene lookup returns CDR1 MNHNS and CDR2 SASEGT. The CDR3 runs to 12 residues. V lost 8 bases and J 4 bases, leaving 11 bases between the germline ends. CDR3 amino acids: CASGLGSYGYTF. Here the CDR3 DNA reads TGTGCCAGCGGGCTGGGCAGCTATGGCTACACCTTC.

The chain is built from TRBV6-6 and TRBJ1-5; TRBD1 might be the D (5 bases). Germline V lookup: CDR1 MNHNY, CDR2 SVGAGI (reference sequence). CDR3 size: 15 residues. Trimming shortened V by 0 bases and J by 4 bases, and 10 bases separated the two germline ends. The CDR3 loop reads CASSYSGRENQPQHF. CDR3 coding DNA: TGTGCCAGCAGTTACTCTGGCAGGGAAAATCAGCCCCAGCATTTT.

V usage is TRBV2 and J usage is TRBJ1-3, with 7 bases matching TRBD1. Per the germline V gene, CDR1 is SNHLY and CDR2 is FYNNEI. The CDR3 has 15 residues. V lost 3 bases and J lost 3; bases outside the gene matches: 5. In DNA form, the CDR3 reads TGTGCCAGCAGTGAGTCAGGGGGATTTGGAAACACCATATATTTT. This translates into CASSESGGFGNTIYF.

The J gene is TRBJ2-7, the V gene TRBV5-1, with a possible D match to TRBD2 (6 bases). The length of the CDR3 is 15 residues. Germline V gene data show CDR1 as SGHRS and CDR2 as YFSETQ. V lost 7 bases and J 3 bases, leaving 20 bases between the germline ends. In DNA, the CDR3 is TGCGCCAGCGAGCTTGGAGGAGGGGAAATCTACGAGCAGTACTTC. Its protein product is CASELGGGEIYEQYF.

The chain links TRBV2 to TRBJ1-2; the match to TRBD1 covers 7 bases. Trimming removed 8 bases from V and 3 bases from J; junction bases left unmatched: 6. CDR1 is SNHLY, CDR2 FYNNEI, per germline. The CDR3 spans 13 residues. CDR3 in DNA: TGTGCCAGCCTTAATACAGGGGACTATGGCTACACCTTC. Amino acids: CASLNTGDYGYTF.

V usage is TRBV6-1 and J usage is TRBJ2-2; D may be TRBD1 (6 bases). The CDR3 has 15 amino acids. Germline lookup yields CDR1 MNHNS and CDR2 SASEGT. V was clipped by 7 bases and J by 0 bases, with 12 bases between them. The CDR3, as DNA: TGTGCCAGCACCTACGGACAGACGAACACCGGGGAGCTGTTTTTT. Translation gives CASTYGQTNTGELFF.

The chain recombines TRBV30 with TRBJ2-7; D tentatively fits TRBD1 or TRBD2 (5 bases each). V was trimmed by 3 bases and J by 9 bases, leaving 12 bases between them. Germline V lookup: CDR1 GTSNPN, CDR2 SVGIG (reference sequence). The CDR3 totals 11 residues. The CDR3 loop reads CAWSMGVGQYF. As DNA, the CDR3 is TGTGCCTGGAGCATGGGGGTGGGGCAGTACTTC.

This chain links TRBV11-3 with TRBJ1-1; D not certain. This CDR3 has 13 residues. CDR1 SGHNT and CDR2 YENEEA come from the germline V gene. V was pared by 2 bases and J by 5 bases, with 9 bases between. The CDR3 spells CASSLYPGTEAFF. Written as DNA, the CDR3 is TGTGCCAGCAGCTTATATCCGGGAACTGAAGCTTTCTTT.

The rearrangement joins TRBV19 to TRBJ2-7, with 11 bases aligning to TRBD2. Germline V gives CDR1 LNHDA, CDR2 SQIVND (reference sequence). V gave up 1 base and J gave up 0 bases; unmatched junction bases: 2. There are 16 residues in the CDR3. CDR3 bases: TGTGCCAGTAGTATAGTTGGGACTAGCGGCTCCTACGAGCAGTACTTC. Protein: CASSIVGTSGSYEQYF.